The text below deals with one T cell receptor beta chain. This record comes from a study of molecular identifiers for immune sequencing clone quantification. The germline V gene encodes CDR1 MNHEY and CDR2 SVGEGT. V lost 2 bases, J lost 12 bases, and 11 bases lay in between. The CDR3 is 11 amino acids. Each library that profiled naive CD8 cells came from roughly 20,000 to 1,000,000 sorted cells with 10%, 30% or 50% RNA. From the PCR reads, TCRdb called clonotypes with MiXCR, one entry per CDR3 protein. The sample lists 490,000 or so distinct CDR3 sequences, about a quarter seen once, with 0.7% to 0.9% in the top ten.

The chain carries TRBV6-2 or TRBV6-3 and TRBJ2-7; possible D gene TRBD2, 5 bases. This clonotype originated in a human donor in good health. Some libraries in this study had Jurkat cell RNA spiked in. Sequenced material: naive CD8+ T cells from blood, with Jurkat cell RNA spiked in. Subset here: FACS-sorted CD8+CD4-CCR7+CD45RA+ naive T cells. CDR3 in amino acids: CASSYPGMRYF. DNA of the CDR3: TGTGCCAGCAGTTACCCCGGGATGCGGTACTTC.